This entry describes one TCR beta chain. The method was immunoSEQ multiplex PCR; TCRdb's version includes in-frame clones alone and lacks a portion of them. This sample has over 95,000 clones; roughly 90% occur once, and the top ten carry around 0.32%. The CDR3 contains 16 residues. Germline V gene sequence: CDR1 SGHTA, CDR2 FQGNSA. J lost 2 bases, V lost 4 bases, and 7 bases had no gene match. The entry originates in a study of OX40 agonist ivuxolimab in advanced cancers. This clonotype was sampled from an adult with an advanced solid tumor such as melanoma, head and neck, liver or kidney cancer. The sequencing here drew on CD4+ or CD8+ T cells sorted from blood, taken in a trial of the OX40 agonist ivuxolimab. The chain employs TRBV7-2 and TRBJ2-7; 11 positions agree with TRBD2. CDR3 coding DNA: TGTGCCAGCAGCTCGATATTTAGCGGGAGGGCCTACGAGCAGTACTTC. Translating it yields CASSSIFSGRAYEQYF.